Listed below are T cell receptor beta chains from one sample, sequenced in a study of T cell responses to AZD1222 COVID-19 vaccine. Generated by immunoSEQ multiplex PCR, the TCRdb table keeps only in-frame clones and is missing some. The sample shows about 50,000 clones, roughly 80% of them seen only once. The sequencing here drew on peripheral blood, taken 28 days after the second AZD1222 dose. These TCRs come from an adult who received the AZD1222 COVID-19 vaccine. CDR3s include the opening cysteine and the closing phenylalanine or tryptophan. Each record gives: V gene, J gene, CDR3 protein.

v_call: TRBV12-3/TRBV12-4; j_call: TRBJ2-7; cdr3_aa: CASSLDEYEQYF
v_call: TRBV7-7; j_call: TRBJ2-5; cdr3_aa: CASSRQGGETQYF
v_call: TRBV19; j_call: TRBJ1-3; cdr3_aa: CASSEQLPSGNTIYF
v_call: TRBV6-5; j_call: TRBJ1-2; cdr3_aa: CASSYSGTGGFYGYTF
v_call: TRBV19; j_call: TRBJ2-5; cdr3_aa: CASSPGQGATQYF
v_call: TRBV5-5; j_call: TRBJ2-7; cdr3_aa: CASTLGSGEQYF
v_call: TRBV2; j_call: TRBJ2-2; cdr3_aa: CASSDERGRADTGELFF
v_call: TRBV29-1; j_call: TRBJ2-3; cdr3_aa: CSVEGWSPTDTQYF
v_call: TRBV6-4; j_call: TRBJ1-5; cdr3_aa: CAEGGAGNQPQHF
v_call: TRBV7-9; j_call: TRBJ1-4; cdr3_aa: CASSSFQGREKLFF
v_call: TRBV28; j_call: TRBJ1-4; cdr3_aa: CASSPQKSGEKLFF
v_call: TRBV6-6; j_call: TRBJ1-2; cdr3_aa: CASSPQGGRGYTF
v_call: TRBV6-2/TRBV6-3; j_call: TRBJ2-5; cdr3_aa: CASSYSRGTQYF
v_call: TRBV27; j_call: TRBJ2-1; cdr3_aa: CASTNALTLPYNEQFF
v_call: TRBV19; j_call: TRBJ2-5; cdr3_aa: CASSIGQETQYF
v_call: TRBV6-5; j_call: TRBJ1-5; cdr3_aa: CASSSLSNQPQHF
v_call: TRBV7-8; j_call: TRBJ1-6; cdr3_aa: CASSLLSALNNSPLHF
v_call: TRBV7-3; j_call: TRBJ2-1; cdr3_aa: CASSSGLAGDEQFF
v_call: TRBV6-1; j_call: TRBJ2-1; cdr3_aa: CASSETRDGEQFF
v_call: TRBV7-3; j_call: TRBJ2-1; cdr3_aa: CASSFGQANEQFF
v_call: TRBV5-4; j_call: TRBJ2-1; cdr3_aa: CASSLGGGSFNEQFF
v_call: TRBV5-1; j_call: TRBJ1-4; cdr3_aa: CASSAGQGREKLFF
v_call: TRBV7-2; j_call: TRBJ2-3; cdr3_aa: CASSGGVWDTQYF
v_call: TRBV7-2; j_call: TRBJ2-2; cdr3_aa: CASIPRTGSDTGELFF
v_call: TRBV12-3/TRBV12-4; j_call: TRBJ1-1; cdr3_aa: CASSRDSKRAAFF
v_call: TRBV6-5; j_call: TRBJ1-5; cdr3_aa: CASKSGQPIPPQHF
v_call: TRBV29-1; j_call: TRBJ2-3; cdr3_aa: CSVAGLLVSTSTDTQYF
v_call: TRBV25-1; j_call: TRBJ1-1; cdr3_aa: CASTEGDRGSATEAFF
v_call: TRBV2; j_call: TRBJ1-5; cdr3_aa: CASSASVKAGNLNQPQHF
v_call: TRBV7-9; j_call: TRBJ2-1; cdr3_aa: CASSLTKSSYNEQFF
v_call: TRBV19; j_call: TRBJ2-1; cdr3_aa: CASSTGDNEQFF
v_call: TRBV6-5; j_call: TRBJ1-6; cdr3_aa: CASSPRVGNSPLHF
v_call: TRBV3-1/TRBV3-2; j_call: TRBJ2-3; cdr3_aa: CASSTRFSDTQYF
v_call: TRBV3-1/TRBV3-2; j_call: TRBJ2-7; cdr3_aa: CASSRTSGSSYEQYF
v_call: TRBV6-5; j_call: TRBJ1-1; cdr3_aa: CASRSGTANTEAFF
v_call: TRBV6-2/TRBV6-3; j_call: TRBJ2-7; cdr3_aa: CASSWGYEQYF
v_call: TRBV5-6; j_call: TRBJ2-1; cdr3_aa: CASSLVQDNEQFF
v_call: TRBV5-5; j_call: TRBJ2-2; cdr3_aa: CASSLAGELFF
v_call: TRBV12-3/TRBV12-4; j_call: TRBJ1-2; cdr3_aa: CASSPTGGRGYTF
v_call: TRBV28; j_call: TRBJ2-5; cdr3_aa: CASSSGGAKTETQYF
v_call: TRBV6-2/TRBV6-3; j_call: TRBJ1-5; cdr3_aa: CASSLTRANQPQHF
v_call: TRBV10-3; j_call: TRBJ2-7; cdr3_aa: CAISDPLQGIGYEQYF
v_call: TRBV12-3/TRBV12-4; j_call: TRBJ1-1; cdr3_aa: CASRGPRAAEAFF
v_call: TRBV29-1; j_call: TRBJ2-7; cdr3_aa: CSVGDLLEQYF
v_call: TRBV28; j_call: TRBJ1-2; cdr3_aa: CASSQGTDYGYTF
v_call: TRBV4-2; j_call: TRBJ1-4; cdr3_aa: CASSQKGTNEKLFF